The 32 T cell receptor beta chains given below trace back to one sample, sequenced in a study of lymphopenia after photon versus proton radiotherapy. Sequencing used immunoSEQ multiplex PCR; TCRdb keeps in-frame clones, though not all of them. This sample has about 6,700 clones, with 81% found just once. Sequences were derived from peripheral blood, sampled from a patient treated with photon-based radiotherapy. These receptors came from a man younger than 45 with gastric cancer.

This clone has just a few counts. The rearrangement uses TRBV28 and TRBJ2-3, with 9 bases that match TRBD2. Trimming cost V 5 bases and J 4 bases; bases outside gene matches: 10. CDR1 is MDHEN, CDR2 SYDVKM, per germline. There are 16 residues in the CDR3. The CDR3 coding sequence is TGTGCCAGCAGTCCGATAGCGGGAGAGGCGGCAGATACGCAGTATTTT. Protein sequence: CASSPIAGEAADTQYF.

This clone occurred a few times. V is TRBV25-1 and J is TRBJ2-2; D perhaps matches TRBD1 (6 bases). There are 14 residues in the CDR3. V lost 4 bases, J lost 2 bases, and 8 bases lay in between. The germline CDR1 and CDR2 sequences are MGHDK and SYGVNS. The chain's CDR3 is CASSGGLNTGELFF. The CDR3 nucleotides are TGTGCCAGCAGTGGGGGGCTCAACACCGGGGAGCTGTTTTTT.

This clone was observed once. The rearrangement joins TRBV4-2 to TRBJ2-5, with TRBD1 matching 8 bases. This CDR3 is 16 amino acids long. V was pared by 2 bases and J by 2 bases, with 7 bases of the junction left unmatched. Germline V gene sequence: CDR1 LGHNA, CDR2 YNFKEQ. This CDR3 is CASSQNTGGLQETQYF. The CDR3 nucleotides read TGTGCCAGCAGCCAAAATACAGGGGGGTTACAAGAGACCCAGTACTTC.

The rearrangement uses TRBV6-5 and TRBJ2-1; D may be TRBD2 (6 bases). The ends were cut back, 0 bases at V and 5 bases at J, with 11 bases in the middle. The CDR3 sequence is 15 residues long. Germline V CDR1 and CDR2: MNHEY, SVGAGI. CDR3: CASSYSEGQNNEQFF. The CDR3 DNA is TGTGCCAGCAGTTACTCGGAGGGGCAAAACAATGAGCAGTTCTTC.

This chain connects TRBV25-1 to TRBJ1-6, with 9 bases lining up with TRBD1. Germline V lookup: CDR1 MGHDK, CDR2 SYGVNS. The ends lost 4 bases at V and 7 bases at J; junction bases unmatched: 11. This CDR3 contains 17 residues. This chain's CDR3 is CASSVGLTGGINSPLHF. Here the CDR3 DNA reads TGTGCCAGCAGTGTAGGGCTCACAGGGGGCATCAATTCACCCCTCCACTTT.

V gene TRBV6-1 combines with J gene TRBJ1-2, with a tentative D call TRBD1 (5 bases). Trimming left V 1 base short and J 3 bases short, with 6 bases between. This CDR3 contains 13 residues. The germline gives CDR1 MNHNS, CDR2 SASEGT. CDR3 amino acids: CASSEGGDYGYTF. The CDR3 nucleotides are TGTGCCAGCAGTGAAGGGGGGGACTATGGCTACACCTTC.

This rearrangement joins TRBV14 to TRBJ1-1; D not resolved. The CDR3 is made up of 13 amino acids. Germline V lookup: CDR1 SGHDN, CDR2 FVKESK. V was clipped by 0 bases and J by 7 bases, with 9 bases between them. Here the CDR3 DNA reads TGTGCCAGCAGCCAAGATAGGCGCCATGAAGCTTTCTTT. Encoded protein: CASSQDRRHEAFF.

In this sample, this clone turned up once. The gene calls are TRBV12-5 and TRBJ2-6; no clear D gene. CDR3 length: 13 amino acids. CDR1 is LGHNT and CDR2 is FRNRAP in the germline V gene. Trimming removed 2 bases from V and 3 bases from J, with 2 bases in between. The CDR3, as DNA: TGTGCTAGTGGTTTGCATGGGGCCAACGTCCTGACTTTC. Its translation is CASGLHGANVLTF.

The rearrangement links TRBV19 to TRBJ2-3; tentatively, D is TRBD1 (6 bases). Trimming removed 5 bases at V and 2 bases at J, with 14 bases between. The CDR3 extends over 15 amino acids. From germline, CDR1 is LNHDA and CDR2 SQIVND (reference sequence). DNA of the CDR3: TGTGCCAGTAGTGACACAGGGAAGGACACAGATACGCAGTATTTT. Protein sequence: CASSDTGKDTDTQYF.

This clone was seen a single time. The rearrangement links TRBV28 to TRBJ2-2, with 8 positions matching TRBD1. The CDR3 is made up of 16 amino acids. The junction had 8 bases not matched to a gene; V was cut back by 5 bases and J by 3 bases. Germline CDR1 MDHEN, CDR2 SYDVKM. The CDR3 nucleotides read TGTGCCAGCAGTGACCGGGGACAGGAGGACACCGGGGAGCTGTTTTTT. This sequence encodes CASSDRGQEDTGELFF.

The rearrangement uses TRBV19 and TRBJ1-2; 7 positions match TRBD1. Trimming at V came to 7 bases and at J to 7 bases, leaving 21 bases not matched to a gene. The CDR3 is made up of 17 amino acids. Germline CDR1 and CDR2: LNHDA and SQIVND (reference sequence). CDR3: CASIKGTGAGGNLGYTF. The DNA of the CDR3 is TGTGCCAGTATAAAGGGTACAGGGGCAGGGGGAAACCTTGGCTACACCTTC.

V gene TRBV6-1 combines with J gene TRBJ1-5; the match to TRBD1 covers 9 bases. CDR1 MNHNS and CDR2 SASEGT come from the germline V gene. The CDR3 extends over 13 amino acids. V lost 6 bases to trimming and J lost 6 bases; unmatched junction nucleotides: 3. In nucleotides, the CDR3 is TGTGCCAGCAGCGACAGGGGGTTTCAGCCCCAGCATTTT. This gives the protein CASSDRGFQPQHF.

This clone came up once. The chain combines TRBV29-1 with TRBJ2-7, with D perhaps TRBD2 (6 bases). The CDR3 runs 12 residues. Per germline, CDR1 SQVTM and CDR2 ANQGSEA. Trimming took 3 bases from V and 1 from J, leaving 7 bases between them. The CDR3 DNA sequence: TGCAGCGTTGAGGAGGGATCCTACGAGCAGTACTTC. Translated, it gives CSVEEGSYEQYF.

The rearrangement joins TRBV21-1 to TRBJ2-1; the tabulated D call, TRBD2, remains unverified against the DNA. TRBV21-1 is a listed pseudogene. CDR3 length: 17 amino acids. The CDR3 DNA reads TGTGCCAGCAGCCAAGATCCGGCATGGAGCTCCTACAATGAGCAGTTCTTC. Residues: CASSQDPAWSSYNEQFF.

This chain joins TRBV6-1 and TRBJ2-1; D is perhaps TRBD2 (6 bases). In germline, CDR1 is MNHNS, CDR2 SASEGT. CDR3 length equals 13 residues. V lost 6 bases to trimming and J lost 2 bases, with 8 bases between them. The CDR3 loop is CASRRTTYNEQFF. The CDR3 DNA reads TGTGCCAGCAGACGGACTACCTACAATGAGCAGTTCTTC.

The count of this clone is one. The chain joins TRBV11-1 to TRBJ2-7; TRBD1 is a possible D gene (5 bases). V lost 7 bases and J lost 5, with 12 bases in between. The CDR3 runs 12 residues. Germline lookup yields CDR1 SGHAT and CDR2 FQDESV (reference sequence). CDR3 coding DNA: TGTGCCAGCACTAGGGCCAGGGACGAGCAGTACTTC. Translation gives CASTRARDEQYF.

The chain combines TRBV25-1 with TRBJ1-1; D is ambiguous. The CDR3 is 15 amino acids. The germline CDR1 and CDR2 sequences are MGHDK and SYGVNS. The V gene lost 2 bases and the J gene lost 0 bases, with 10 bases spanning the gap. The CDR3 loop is CASSEGDPLNTEAFF. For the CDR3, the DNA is TGTGCCAGCAGTGAAGGAGATCCTTTGAACACTGAAGCTTTCTTT.

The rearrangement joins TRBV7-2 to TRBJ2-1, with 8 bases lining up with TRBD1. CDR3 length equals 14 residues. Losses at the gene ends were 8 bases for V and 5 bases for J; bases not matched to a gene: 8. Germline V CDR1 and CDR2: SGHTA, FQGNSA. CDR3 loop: CASQGANLNNEQFF. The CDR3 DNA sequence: TGTGCCAGCCAGGGGGCAAACCTTAACAATGAGCAGTTCTTC. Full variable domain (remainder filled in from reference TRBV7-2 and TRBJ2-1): GAGVSQSPSNKVTEKGKDVELRCDPISGHTALYWYRQSLGQGLEFLIYFQGNSAPDKSGLPSDRFSAERTGGSVSTLTIQRTQQEDSAVYLCASQGANLNNEQFFGPGTRLTVL.

The CDR3: CASSVQGTGANVLTF. Here the CDR3 DNA reads TGTGCCAGCAGTGTACAGGGTACTGGGGCCAACGTCCTGACTTTC. This chain links TRBV6-6 with TRBJ2-6; maybe TRBD1 (6 bases). This CDR3 spans 15 amino acids. V was cut by 5 bases and J by 2 bases, with 10 bases left in between. Germline values: CDR1 MNHNY, CDR2 SVGAGI (reference sequence).

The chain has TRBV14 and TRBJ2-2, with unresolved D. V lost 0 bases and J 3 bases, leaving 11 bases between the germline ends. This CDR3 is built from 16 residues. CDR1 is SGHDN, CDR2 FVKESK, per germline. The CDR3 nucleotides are TGTGCCAGCAGCCAAGAGGGCAGGTACTACACCGGGGAGCTGTTTTTT. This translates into CASSQEGRYYTGELFF.

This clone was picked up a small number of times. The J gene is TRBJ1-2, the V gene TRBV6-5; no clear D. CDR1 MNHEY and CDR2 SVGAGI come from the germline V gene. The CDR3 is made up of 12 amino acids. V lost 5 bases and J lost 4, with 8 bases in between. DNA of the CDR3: TGTGCCAGCAGTACCCGGGCCTATGGCTACACCTTC. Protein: CASSTRAYGYTF.

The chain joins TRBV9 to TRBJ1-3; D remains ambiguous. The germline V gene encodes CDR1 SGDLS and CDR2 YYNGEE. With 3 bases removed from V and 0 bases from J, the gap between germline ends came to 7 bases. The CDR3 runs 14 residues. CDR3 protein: CASSGLISGNTIYF. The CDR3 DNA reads TGTGCCAGCAGCGGACTGATCTCTGGAAACACCATATATTTT.

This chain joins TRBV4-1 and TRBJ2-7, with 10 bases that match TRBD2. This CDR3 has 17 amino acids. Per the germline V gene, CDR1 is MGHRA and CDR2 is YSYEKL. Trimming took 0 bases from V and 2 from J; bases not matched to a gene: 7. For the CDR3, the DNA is TGCGCCAGCAGCCAAGATACAAGCGGGAGGGACCCCTACGAGCAGTACTTC. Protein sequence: CASSQDTSGRDPYEQYF.

CDR3: CASSEPASDYNTQYF. The CDR3 nucleotides read TGTGCCAGCAGTGAACCAGCGTCGGATTATAATACGCAGTATTTT. The rearrangement uses TRBV25-1 and TRBJ2-3; D unclear. Trimming removed 2 bases from V and 7 bases from J, with 16 bases in between. The CDR3 totals 15 residues. CDR1 and CDR2 from the germline V gene are MGHDK and SYGVNS.

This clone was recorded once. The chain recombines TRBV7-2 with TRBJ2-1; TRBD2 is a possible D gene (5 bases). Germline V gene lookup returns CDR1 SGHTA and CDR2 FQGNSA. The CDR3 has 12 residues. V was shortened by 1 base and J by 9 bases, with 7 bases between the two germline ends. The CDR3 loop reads CASSLVGVEQFF. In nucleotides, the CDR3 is TGTGCCAGCAGCTTAGTCGGGGTTGAGCAGTTCTTC.

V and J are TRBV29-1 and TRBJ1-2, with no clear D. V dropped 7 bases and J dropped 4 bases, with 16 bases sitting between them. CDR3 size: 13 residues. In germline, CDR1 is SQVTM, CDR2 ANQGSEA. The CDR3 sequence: CSGEEAEGYGYTF. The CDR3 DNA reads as TGCAGCGGTGAGGAGGCGGAGGGCTATGGCTACACCTTC. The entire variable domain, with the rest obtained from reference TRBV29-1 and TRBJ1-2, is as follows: SAVISQKPSRDICQRGTSLTIQCQVDSQVTMMFWYRQQPGQSLTLIATANQGSEATYESGFVIDKFPISRPNLTFSTLTVSNMSPEDSSIYLCSGEEAEGYGYTFGSGTRLTVV.

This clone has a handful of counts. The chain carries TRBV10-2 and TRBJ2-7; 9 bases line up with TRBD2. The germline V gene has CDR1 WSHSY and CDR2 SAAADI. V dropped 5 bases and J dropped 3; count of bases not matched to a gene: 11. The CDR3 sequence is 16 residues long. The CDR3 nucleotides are TGCGCCAGCAGTCGACTAGCGGCATATGGGAACTACGAGCAGTACTTC. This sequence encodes CASSRLAAYGNYEQYF.

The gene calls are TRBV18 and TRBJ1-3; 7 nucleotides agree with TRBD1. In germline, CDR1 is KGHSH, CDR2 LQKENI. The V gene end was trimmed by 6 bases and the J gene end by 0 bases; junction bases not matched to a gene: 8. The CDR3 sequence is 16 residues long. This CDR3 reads CASSPGGAASGNTIYF. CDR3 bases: TGTGCCAGCTCGCCAGGGGGGGCAGCCTCTGGAAACACCATATATTTT.

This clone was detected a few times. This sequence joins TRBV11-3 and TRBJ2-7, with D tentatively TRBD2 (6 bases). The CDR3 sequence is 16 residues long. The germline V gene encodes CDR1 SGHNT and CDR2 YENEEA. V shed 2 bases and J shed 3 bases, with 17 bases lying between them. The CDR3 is CASSLRGLRANYEQYF. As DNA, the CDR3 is TGTGCCAGCAGCTTACGGGGACTCCGAGCAAACTACGAGCAGTACTTC.

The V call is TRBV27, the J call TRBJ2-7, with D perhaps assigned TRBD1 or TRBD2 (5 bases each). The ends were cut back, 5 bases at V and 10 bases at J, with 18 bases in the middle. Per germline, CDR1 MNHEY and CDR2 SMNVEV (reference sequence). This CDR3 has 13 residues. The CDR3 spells CASSNGRWDGQYF. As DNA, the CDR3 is TGTGCCAGCAGTAACGGACGGTGGGACGGTCAGTACTTC.

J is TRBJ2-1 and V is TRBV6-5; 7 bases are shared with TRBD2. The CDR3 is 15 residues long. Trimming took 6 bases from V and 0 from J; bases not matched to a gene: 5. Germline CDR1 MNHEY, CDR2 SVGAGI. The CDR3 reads CASRGSGHSYNEQFF. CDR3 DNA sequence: TGTGCCAGCAGGGGTAGCGGGCACTCCTACAATGAGCAGTTCTTC.

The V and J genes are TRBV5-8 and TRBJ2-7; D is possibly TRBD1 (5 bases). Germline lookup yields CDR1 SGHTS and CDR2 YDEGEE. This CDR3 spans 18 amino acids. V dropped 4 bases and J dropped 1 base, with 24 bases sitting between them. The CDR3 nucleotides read TGTGCCAGCAGCACATTTACTGGGGCTGGGTTGGGTTCCTACGAGCAGTACTTC. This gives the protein CASSTFTGAGLGSYEQYF.